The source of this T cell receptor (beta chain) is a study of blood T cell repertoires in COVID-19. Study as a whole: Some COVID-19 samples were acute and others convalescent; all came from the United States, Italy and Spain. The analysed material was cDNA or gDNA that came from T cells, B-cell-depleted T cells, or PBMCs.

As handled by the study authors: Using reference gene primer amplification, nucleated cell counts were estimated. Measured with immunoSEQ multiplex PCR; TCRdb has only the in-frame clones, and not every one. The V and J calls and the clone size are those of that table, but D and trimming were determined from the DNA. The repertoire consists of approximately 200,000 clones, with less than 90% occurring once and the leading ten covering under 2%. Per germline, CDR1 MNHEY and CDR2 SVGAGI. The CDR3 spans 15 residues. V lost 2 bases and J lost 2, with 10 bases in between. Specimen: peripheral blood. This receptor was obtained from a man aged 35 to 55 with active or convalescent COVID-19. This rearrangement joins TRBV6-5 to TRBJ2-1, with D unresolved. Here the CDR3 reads CASSYKSVPYNEQFF. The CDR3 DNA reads TGTGCCAGCAGTTACAAGTCAGTCCCCTACAATGAGCAGTTCTTC.